This TCR beta chain was retrieved from a study of blood T cell repertoires in COVID-19. Overall study: COVID-19 samples from acute and convalescent phases originated in the United States, Italy and Spain. PBMCs, B-cell-depleted T cells, or T cells were the source of the cDNA or gDNA that made up the material.

In the source study's methods: The assay estimated nucleated cells by amplifying reference gene primers. The table came from immunoSEQ multiplex PCR; TCRdb's copy has only in-frame clones and leaves some out. D and trimming come from the DNA, and the V and J calls and clone size come from that table. The data contain about 200,000 clones, 70% to 85% of them singletons. A single count supports this clone. The clonotype originates from a human donor with acute or convalescent COVID-19. The donor label of this sample is uncertain. The sample consisted of peripheral blood.

The CDR3 region has the DNA TGTGCCAGTAGTATAGATCGGGGGGGCAGGGGCCCTACTAGCACAGATACGCAGTATTTT. It encodes CASSIDRGGRGPTSTDTQYF. V and J are TRBV19 and TRBJ2-3, with 8 bases identical to TRBD2. This CDR3 spans 20 amino acids. The germline gives CDR1 LNHDA, CDR2 SQIVND (reference sequence). V shed 0 bases, J shed 0 bases, and the junction held 14 bases outside the gene matches.